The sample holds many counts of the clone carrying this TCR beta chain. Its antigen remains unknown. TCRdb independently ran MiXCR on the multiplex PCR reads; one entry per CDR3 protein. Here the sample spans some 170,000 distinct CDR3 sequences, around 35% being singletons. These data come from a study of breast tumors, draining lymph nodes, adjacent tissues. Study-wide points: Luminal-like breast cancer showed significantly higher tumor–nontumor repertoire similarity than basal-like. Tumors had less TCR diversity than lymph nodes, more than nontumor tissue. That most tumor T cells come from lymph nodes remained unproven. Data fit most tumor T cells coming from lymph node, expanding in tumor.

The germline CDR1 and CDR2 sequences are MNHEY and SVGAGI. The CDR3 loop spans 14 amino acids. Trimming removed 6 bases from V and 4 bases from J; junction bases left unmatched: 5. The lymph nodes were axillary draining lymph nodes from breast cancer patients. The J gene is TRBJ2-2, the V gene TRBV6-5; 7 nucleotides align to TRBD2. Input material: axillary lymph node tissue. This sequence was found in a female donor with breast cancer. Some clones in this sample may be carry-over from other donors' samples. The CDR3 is CASRGGVPTGELFF. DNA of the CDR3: TGTGCCAGCAGGGGGGGGGTCCCCACCGGGGAGCTGTTTTTT.